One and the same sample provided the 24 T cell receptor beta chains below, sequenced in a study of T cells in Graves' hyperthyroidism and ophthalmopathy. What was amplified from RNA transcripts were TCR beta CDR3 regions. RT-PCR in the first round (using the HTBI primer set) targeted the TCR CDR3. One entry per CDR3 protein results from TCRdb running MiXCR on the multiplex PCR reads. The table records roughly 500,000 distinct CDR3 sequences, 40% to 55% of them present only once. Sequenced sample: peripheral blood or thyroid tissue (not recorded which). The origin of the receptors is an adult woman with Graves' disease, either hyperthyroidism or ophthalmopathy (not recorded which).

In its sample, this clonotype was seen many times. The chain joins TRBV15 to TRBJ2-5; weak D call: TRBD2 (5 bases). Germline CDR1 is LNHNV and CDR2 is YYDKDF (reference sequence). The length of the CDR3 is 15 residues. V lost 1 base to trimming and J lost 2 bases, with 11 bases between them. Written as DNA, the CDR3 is TGTGCCACCAGCAGAGGCGGGCTCACTCAAGAGACCCAGTACTTC. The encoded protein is CATSRGGLTQETQYF. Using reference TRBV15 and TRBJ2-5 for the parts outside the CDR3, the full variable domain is DAMVIQNPRYQVTQFGKPVTLSCSQTLNHNVMYWYQQKSSQAPKLLFHYYDKDFNNEADTPDNFQSRRPNTSFCFLDIRSPGLGDTAMYLCATSRGGLTQETQYFGPGTRLLVL.

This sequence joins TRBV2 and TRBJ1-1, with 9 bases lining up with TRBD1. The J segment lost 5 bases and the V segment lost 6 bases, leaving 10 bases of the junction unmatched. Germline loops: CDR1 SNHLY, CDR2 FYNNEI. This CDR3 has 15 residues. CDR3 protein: CASRQGGQGKTEAFF. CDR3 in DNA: TGTGCCAGCAGGCAGGGGGGACAGGGTAAAACTGAAGCTTTCTTT.

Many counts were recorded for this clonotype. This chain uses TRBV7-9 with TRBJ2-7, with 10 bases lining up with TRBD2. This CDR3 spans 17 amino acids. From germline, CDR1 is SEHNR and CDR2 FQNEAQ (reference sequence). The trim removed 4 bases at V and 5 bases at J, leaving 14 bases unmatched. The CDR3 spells CASSSGRDSGLADEQYF. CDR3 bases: TGTGCCAGCAGCTCCGGCCGGGACAGCGGACTAGCGGACGAGCAGTACTTC.

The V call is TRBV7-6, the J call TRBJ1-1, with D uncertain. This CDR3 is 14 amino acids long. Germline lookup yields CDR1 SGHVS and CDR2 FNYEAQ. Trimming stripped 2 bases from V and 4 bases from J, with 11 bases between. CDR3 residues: CASSLRDSGTEAFF. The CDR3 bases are TGTGCCAGCAGCTTAAGGGATTCCGGCACTGAAGCTTTCTTT.

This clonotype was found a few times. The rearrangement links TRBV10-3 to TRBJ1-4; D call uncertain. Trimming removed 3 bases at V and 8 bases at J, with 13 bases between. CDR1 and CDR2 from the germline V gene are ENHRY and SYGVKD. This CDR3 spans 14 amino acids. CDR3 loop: CAISDFERREKLFF. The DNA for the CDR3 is TGTGCCATCAGTGATTTCGAACGTCGCGAAAAACTGTTTTTT.

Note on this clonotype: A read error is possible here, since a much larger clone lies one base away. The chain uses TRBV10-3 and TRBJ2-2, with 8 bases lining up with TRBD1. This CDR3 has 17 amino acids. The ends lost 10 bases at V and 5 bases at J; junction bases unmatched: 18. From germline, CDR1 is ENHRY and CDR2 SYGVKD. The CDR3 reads CATQGADNGILTGELFF. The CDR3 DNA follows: TGTGCCACCCAGGGGGCAGACAACGGGATCTTGACCGGGGAGCTGTTTTTT.

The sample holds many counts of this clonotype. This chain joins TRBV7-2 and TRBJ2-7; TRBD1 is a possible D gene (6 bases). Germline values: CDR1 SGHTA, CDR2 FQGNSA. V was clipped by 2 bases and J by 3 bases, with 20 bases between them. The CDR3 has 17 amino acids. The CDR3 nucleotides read TGTGCCAGCAGCTTATTGGCCCACGGCAGGGGTAGCTACGAGCAGTACTTC. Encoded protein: CASSLLAHGRGSYEQYF.

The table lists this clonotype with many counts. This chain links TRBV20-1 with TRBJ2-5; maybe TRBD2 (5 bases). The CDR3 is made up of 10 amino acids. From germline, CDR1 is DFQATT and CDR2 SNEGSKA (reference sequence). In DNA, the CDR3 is TGCGCTACCCGAGGGGAGACCCAGTACTTC. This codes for CATRGETQYF.

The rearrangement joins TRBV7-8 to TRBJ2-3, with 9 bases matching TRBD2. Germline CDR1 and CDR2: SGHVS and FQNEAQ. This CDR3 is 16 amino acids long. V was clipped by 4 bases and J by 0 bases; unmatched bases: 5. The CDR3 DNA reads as TGTGCCAGCAGCTATCGACTAGCGGATAGCACAGATACGCAGTATTTT. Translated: CASSYRLADSTDTQYF.

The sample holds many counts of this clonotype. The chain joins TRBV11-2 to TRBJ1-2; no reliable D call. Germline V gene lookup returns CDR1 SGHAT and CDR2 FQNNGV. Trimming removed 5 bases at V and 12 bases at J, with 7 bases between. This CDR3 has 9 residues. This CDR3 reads CASSPPDTF. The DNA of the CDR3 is TGTGCCAGCAGCCCCCCGGACACCTTC.

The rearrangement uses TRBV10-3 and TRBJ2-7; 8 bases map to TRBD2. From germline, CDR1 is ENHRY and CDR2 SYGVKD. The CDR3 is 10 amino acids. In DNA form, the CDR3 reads TGTGTAGCGGGACTCGGAAGGCAGTACTTC. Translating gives CVAGLGRQYF.

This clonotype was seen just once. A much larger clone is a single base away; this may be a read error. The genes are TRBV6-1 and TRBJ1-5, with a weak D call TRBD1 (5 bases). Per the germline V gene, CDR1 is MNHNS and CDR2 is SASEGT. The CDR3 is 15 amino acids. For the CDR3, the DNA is TGTGCCATCAGTGAAGCAGGATTTGGGGACCGACCCCAGCATTTT. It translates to CAISEAGFGDRPQHF.

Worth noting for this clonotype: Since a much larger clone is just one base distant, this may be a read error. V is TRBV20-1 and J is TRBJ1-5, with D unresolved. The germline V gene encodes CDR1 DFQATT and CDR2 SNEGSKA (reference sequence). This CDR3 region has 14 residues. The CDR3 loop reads CSARVTGNDQSQHF. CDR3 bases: TGCAGTGCTAGAGTTACGGGGAACGATCAGTCCCAGCATTTT.

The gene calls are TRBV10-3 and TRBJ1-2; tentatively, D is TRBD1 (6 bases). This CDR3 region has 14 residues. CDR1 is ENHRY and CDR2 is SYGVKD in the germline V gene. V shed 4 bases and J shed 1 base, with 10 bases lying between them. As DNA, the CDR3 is TGTGCCATCAGTGGTGGACAGAATAACTATGGCTACACCTTC. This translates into CAISGGQNNYGYTF.

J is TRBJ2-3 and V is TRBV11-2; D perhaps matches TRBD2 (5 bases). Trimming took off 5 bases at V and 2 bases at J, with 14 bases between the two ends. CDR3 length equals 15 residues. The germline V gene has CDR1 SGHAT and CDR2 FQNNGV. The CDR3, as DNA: TGTGCCAGCAGCCTCCGAGAGGACTTCACAGATACGCAGTATTTT. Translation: CASSLREDFTDTQYF.

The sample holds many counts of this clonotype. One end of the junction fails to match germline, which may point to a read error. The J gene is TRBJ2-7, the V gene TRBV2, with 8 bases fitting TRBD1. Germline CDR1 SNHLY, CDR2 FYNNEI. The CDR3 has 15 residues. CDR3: CASREVQGALYEQYF. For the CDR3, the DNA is TGTGCCAGCAGAGAAGTTCAGGGGGCACTCTACGAGCAGTACTTC. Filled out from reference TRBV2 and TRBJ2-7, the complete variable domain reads EPEVTQTPSHQVTQMGQEVILRCVPISNHLYFYWYRQILGQKVEFLVSFYNNEISEKSEIFDDQFSVERPDGSNFTLKIRSTKLEDSAMYFCASREVQGALYEQYFGPGTRLTVT.

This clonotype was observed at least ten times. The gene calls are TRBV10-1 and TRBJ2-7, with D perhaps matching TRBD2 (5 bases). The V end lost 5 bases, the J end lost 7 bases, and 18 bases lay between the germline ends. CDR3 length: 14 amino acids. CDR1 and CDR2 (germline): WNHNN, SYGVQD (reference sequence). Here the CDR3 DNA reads TGCGCCAGCAGTTCGGGGTCACCCTCGGGGGAGCAGTACTTC. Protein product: CASSSGSPSGEQYF.

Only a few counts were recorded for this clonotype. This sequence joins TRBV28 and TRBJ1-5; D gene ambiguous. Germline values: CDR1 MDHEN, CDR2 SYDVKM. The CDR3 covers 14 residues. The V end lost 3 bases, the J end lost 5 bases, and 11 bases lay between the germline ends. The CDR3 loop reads CASSLRESDQPQHF. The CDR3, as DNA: TGTGCCAGCAGTTTGAGGGAGAGCGATCAGCCCCAGCATTTT.

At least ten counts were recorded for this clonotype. The CDR3: CASSLGPSISNQPQHF. For the CDR3, the DNA is TGTGCCAGCAGCTTGGGACCTTCCATTAGCAATCAGCCCCAGCATTTT. The gene calls are TRBV13 and TRBJ1-5; D possibly corresponds to TRBD1 (5 bases). The CDR3 runs 16 residues. Germline values: CDR1 PRHDT, CDR2 FYEKMQ (reference sequence). The V and J ends lost 3 bases and 0 bases respectively, with 12 bases between them.

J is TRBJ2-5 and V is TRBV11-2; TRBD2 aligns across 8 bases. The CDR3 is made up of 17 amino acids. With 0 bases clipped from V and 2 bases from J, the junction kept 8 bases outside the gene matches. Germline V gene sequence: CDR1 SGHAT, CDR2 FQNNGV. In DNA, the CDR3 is TGTGCCAGCAGCTTAGATGGCCTAGCGGGCGGGCAAGAGACCCAGTACTTC. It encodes CASSLDGLAGGQETQYF.

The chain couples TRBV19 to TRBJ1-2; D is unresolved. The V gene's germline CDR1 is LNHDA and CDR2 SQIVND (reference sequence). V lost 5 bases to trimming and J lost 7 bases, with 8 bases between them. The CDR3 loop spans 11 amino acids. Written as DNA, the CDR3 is TGTGCCAGTAGTGCACCCTTTGGCTACACCTTC. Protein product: CASSAPFGYTF.

Here the CDR3 DNA reads TGTGCCAGCGGATTAGCGGGCGGCTCCTACGAGCAGTACTTC. Protein sequence: CASGLAGGSYEQYF. The V and J genes are TRBV28 and TRBJ2-7, with 7 bases lining up with TRBD2. The trim removed 8 bases at V and 0 bases at J, leaving 7 bases unmatched. There are 14 residues in the CDR3. Germline-derived CDR1 and CDR2 are MDHEN and SYDVKM.

CDR3 coding DNA: TGTGCCAGCAGTAAGCCTAGCGGGACCTACGAGCAGTACTTC. Its translation is CASSKPSGTYEQYF. This chain joins TRBV28 and TRBJ2-7; 9 bases match TRBD2. With V trimmed by 5 bases and J by 2 bases, 4 bases remained unmatched. Germline values: CDR1 MDHEN, CDR2 SYDVKM. CDR3 length: 14 amino acids.

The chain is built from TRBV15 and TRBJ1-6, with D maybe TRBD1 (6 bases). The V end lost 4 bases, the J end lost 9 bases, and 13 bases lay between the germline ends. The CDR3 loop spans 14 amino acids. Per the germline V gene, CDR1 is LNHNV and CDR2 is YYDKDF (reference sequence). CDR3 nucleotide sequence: TGTGCCACCAGCAAGGGGGTCGAAGGTTCACCCCTCCACTTT. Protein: CATSKGVEGSPLHF.